What follows is one T cell receptor beta chain and its context. What it recognizes is unknown. Germline V gives CDR1 KGHSH, CDR2 LQKENI. With 2 bases removed from V and 5 bases from J, the gap between germline ends came to 16 bases. This CDR3 is 15 amino acids long. This sample was taken from a study of ipilimumab plus nivolumab after autologous stem cell transplantation. Findings of the study overall: The authors say TCR, Treg and microbiome findings warrant further study.

Profiling relied on immunoSEQ multiplex PCR, and the TCRdb table lists in-frame clones only, not all of them. The sample includes about 15,000 clones, approximately 74% of them seen just once. This sequence originates from a male donor with primary mediastinal lymphoma. The chain is built from TRBV18 and TRBJ2-7; D tentatively fits TRBD1 or TRBD2 (5 bases each). The sample in question was PBMCs, obtained in a trial of ipilimumab plus nivolumab as post-transplant consolidation. The CDR3: CASSPGTVSSDEQYF. Here the CDR3 DNA reads TGTGCCAGCTCACCAGGGACGGTAAGCTCGGACGAGCAGTACTTC.